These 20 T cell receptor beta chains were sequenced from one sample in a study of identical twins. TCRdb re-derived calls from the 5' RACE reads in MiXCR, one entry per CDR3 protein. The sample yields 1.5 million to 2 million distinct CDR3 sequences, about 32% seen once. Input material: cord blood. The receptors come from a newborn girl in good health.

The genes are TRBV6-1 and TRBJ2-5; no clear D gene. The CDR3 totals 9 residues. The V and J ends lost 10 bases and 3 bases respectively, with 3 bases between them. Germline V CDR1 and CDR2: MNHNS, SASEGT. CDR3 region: CATEETQYF. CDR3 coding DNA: TGTGCCACCGAAGAGACCCAGTACTTC.

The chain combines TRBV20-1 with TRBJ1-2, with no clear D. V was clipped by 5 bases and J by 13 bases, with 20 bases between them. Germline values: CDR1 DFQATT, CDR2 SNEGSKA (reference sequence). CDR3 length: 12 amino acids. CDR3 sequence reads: CSALSSGSNCTF. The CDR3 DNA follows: TGCAGTGCTTTGTCGTCGGGGTCCAATTGCACCTTC.

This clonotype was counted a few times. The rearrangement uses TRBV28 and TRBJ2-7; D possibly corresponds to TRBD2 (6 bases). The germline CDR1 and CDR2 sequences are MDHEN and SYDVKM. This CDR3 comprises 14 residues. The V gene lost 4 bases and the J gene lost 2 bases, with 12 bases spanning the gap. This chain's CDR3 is CASSSIGGTYEQYF. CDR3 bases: TGTGCCAGCAGTTCCATTGGGGGGACCTACGAGCAGTACTTC.

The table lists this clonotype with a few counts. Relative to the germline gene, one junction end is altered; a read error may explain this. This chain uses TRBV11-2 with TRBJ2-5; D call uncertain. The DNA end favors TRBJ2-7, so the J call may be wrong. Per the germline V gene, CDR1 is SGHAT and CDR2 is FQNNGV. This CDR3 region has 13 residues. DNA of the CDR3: TGTCCCAGCAGCTTAGATGTGGGTCCCGAGCAGTACTTC. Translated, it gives CPSSLDVGPEQYF.

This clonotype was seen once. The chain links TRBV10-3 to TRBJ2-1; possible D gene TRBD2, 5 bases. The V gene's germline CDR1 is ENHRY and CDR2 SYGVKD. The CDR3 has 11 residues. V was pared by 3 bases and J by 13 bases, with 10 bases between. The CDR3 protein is CAISERETQFF. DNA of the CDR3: TGTGCCATCAGTGAAAGGGAGACCCAGTTCTTC.

The CDR3 is CATSDPGGSGRPTDTQYF. Here the CDR3 DNA reads TGTGCCACCAGTGACCCCGGGGGTAGCGGGAGACCCACAGATACGCAGTATTTT. The rearrangement links TRBV24-1 to TRBJ2-3; 9 bases align to TRBD2. Germline loops: CDR1 KGHDR, CDR2 SFDVKD. CDR3 size: 18 residues. J lost 2 bases, V lost 4 bases, and 12 bases had no gene match.

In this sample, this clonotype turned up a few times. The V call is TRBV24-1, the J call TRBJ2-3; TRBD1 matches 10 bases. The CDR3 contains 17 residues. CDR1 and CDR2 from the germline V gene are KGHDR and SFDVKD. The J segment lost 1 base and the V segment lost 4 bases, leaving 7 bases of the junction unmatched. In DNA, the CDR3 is TGTGCCACCAGTGAGGTGGGACAGGGGATGGGCACAGATACGCAGTATTTT. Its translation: CATSEVGQGMGTDTQYF.

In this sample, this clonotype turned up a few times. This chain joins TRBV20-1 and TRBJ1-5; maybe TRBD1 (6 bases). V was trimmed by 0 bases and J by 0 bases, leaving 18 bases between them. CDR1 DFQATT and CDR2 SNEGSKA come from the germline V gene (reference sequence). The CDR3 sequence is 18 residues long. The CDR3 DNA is TGCAGTGCTAGAGACCCGGGGGGGGCCTTTAATAGCAATCAGCCCCAGCATTTT. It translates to CSARDPGGAFNSNQPQHF.

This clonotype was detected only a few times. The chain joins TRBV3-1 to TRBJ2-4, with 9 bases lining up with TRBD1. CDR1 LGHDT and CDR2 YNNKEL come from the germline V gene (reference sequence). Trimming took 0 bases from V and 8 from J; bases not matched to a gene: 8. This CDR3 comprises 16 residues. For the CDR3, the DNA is TGTGCCAGCAGCCAAGATCCCGGACAGGGGAAGCACATTCAGTACTTC. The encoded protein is CASSQDPGQGKHIQYF.

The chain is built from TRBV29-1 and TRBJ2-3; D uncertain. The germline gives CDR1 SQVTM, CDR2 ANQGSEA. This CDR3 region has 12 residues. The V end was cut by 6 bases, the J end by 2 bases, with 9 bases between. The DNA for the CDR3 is TGCAGCGTCAGGAGCAACACAGATACGCAGTATTTT. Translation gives CSVRSNTDTQYF.

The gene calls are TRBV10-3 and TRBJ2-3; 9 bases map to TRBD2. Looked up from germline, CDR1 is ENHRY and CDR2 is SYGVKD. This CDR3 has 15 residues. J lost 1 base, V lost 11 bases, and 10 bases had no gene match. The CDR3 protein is CAARSGGLGTDTQYF. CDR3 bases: TGTGCCGCCCGTAGCGGGGGACTAGGCACAGATACGCAGTATTTT.

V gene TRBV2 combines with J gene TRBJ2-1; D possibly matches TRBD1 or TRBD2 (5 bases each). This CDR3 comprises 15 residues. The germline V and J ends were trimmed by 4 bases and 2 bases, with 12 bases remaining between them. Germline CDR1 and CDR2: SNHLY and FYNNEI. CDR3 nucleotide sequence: TGTGCCAGCAGTGGACGCCGGGGCGCCTACAATGAGCAGTTCTTC. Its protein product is CASSGRRGAYNEQFF. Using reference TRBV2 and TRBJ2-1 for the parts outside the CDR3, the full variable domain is EPEVTQTPSHQVTQMGQEVILRCVPISNHLYFYWYRQILGQKVEFLVSFYNNEISEKSEIFDDQFSVERPDGSNFTLKIRSTKLEDSAMYFCASSGRRGAYNEQFFGPGTRLTVL.

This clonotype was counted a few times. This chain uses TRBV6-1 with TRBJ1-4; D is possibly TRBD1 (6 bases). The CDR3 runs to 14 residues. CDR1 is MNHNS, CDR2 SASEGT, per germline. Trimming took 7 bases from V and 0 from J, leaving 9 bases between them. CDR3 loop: CASTWTATNEKLFF. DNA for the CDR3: TGTGCCAGCACCTGGACAGCAACTAATGAAAAACTGTTTTTT.

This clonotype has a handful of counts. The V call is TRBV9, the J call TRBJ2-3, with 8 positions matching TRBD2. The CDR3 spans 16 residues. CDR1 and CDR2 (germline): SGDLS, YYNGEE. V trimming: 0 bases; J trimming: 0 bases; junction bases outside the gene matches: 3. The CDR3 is CASSVAGGRSTDTQYF. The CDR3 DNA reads TGTGCCAGCAGCGTAGCGGGAGGGCGGAGCACAGATACGCAGTATTTT.

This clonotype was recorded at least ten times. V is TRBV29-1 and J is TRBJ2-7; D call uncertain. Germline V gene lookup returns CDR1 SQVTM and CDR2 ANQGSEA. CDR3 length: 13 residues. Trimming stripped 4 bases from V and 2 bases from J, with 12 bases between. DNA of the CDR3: TGCAGCGTTGTTGGCCGATTCACCTACGAGCAGTACTTC. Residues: CSVVGRFTYEQYF.

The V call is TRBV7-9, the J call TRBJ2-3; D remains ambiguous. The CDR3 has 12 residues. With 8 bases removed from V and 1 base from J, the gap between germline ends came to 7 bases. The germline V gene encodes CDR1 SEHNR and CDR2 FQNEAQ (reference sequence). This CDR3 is CASVWGTDTQYF. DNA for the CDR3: TGTGCCAGCGTGTGGGGCACAGATACGCAGTATTTT.

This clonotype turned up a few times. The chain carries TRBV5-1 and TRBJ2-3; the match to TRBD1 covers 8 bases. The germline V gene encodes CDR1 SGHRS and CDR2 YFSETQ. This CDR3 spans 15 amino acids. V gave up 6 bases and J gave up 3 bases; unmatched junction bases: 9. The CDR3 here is CASTHQGARTDTQYF. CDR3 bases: TGCGCCAGCACCCATCAGGGGGCAAGAACAGATACGCAGTATTTT. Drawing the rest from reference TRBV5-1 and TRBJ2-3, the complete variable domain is KAGVTQTPRYLIKTRGQQVTLSCSPISGHRSVSWYQQTPGQGLQFLFEYFSETQRNKGNFPGRFSGRQFSNSRSEMNVSTLELGDSALYLCASTHQGARTDTQYFGPGTRLTVL.

The CDR3 nucleotides are TGTGCCAGCAGCCATGGAGGGCTCTTCTACACCTTC. Translation gives CASSHGGLFYTF. V usage is TRBV3-1 and J usage is TRBJ1-2; D not resolved. Trimming shortened V by 3 bases and J by 10 bases, and 12 bases separated the two germline ends. CDR1 LGHDT and CDR2 YNNKEL come from the germline V gene (reference sequence). The CDR3 sequence is 12 residues long.

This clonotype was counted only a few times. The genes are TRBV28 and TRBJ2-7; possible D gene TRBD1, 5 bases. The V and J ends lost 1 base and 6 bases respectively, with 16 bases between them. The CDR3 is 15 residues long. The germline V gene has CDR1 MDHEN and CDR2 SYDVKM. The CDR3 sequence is CASSLLRQGLSEQYF. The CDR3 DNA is TGTGCCAGCAGTTTATTGCGGCAGGGCCTCTCCGAGCAGTACTTC.

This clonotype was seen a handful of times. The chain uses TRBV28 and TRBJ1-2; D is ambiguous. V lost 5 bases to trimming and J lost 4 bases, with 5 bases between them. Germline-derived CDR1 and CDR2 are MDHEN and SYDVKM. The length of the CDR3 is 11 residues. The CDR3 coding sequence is TGTGCCAGCAGTACAGTCTATGGCTACACCTTC. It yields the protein CASSTVYGYTF.